This TCR beta chain was sequenced for a study of vaccination and CD4 T cells after COVID-19 (dated by TCRdb to between 2021 and 2024). Regarding the complete study: Convalescent patients had a positive SARS-CoV-2 result on nasal swab PCR, and of these patients, fewer than ten had mild disease and one had severe disease. Control cultures received a CEFX viral epitope pool as the positive control, an HIV-1 Nef peptide pool as the negative control, or no peptide. In around 9 COVID-19 convalescent patients and a handful of infection-naive healthy vaccine recipients, researchers compared the spike-specific CD4+ TCR repertoire from before mRNA vaccination with the repertoire from after. The time from the second vaccine dose to post-vaccine blood sampling had a median of roughly 77 days and ranged from about 14 to 241 days. Post-COVID blood samples from convalescent patients were collected a median of around 100 days after diagnosis, with a range of roughly 35 to 180 days. The convalescent cohort included six males and four females, with two Hispanic individuals, seven Caucasians, two Asians and one multiracial person. Each participant got two doses of either the Pfizer-BioNTech BNT162b2 vaccine (n=8) or the Moderna mRNA-1273 vaccine (n=2). For stimulating the cultures, overlapping spike peptide pools were used, derived from SARS-CoV-2 as well as from the common cold coronaviruses HCoV-NL63, HCoV-OC43 and HCoV-229E. General study outcomes and caveats: The median number of SARS-CoV-2-reactive clonotypes rose from under 25 after infection to 38 after vaccination, but the change was not significant. The number of convalescent patients in the study was relatively small, and the study did not examine early timepoints following natural infection. In convalescent patients, a median approximately 89% of post-vaccine SARS-CoV-2-reactive clones were detected only after vaccination, suggesting vaccine-specific priming. Of the vaccine-specific clones in convalescent patients, 304 of 307, or nearly all, reacted only to SARS-CoV-2 spike and did not cross-react with common cold coronaviruses.

The meaning of the sample's treatment or condition label: roughly ten-day PBMC culture with coronavirus spike peptide pools or control peptides (ViraFEST assay). The ViraFEST assay was used in the study, in which antigen-specific T cells were expanded with peptide pools and expanded clonotypes were subsequently identified by TCR sequencing. Positive SARS-CoV-2 PCR tests in the convalescent patients dated from March to December 2020, before Alpha, Beta and Delta variants emerged in the United States. Each well held around 2 million PBMCs cultured with approximately 9.1 ug/ml peptide pools in IMDM containing approximately 5% human AB serum and around 9 IU/ml IL-2. Half of the culture medium was replaced with fresh IL-2-containing medium on days 3 and 7. After roughly 11 days of culture, CD4+ T cells were isolated by negative selection with the EasySep CD4+ T cell isolation kit. PBMCs were separated from whole blood using Ficoll-Paque Plus gradient centrifugation and then either used fresh or cryopreserved at -140C. Culture conditions were generally each tested in triplicate wells.

Libraries were built with PCR. TCR sequencing of DNA from cultured CD4+ T cells used the Oncomine TCR Beta short-read assay at the Johns Hopkins FTIC core. The QIAamp micro DNA kit was used to extract genomic DNA from the cultured CD4+ T cells. Oncomine TCR Beta libraries made from cultured CD4+ T cells were pooled using unique dual indexes and sequenced on an Illumina iSeq 100. As for the original processing: Non-productive sequences were removed, and CDR3s not starting with C, not ending with F or W, or shorter than 7 amino acids were discarded. The MANAFEST web application was used to identify antigen-specific clonotypes by comparing peptide-stimulated wells against reference wells and other culture wells. For a clone to be called positive, the clone needed an FDR below 0.05, an odds ratio above 5, and a productive frequency above 0.1% in at least two of three replicate wells. A clonotype was classed as cross-reactive if the clonotype showed significant expansion both in SARS-CoV-2 spike wells and in at least one common cold coronavirus spike condition. Using R version 3.6.1, CDR3 homology was evaluated through Levenshtein distances (stringdist) along with unrooted phylogenetic trees (ape). TCRdb trimmed public reads at Q25 via fastp, called clones via MiXCR and kept in-frame beta chains. Entries are consolidated by CDR3 protein sequence, retaining the most common genes and DNA. None of the V and J calls come from the authors' own analysis; TCRdb made them. The sample contains about 25,000 distinct CDR3 sequences, around 45% of them found a single time. The ten largest clones represent about 6.3% of the sample.

The germline V gene provides CDR1 KGHDR and CDR2 SFDVKD. From the cysteine up to the phenylalanine, the CDR3 has a length of 15 residues. Of all the DNA, just the CDR3 is kept, 45 bases in frame from base 1. Trimming at the junction amounts to 9 bases on V and 4 bases on J, and the germline ends lie 15 bases apart. A word on this clonotype: The antigen it recognizes is unknown. No qualities accompany the bases; no much larger clone lies one base away.

This sequence originates from a human donor who had recovered from COVID-19. The specimen sequenced was CD4+ T cells from blood, cultured in vitro. The chain was built from TRBV24-1 and TRBJ2-6, with an unclear D gene assignment. The sequence in DNA is TGTGCCACCGGCGGCCGGGCTGGGGGGGCCAACGTCCTGACTTTC. This codes for CATGGRAGGANVLTF.